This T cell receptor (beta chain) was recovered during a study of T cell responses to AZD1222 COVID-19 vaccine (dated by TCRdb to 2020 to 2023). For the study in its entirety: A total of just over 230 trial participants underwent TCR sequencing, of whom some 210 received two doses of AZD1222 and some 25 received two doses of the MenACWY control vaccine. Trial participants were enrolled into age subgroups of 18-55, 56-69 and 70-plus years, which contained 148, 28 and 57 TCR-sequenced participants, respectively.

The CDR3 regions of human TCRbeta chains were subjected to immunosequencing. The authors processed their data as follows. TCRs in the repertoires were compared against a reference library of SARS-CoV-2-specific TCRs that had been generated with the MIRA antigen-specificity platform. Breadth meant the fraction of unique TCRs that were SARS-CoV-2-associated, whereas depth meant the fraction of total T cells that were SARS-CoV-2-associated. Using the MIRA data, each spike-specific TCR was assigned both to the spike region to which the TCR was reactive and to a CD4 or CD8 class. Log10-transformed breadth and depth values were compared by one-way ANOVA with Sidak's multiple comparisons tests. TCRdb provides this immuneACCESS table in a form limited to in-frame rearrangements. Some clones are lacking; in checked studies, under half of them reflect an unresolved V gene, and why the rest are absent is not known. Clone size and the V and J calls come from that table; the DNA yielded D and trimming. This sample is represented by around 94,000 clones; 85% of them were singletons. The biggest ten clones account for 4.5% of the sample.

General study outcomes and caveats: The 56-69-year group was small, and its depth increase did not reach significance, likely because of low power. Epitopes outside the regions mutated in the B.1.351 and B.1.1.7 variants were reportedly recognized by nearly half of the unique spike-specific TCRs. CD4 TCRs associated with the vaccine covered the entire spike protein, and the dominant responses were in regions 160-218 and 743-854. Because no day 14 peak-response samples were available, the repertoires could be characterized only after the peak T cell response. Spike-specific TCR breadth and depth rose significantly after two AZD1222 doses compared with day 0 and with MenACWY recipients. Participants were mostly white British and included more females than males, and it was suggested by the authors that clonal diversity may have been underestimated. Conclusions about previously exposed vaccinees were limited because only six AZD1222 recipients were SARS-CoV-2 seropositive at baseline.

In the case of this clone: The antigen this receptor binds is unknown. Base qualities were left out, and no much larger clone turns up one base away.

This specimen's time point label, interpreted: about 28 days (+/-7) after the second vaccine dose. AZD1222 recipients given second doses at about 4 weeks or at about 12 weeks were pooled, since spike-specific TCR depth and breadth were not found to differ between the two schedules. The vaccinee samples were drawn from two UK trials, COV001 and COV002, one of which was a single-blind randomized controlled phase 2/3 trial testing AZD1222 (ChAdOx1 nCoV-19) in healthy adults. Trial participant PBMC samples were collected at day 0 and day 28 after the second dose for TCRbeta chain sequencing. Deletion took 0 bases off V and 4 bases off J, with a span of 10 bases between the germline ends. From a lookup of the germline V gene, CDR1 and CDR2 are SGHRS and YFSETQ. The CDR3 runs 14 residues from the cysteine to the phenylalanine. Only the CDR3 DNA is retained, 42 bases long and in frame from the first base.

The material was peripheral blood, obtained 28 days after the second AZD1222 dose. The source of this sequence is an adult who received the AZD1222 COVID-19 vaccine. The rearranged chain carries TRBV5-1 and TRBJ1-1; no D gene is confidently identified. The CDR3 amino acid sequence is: CASSLVGSSTEAFF. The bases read TGCGCCAGCAGCTTGGTAGGGTCTAGCACTGAAGCTTTCTTT.